Presented here are 7 T cell receptor beta chains from one specimen sequenced in a study of vaccination and CD4 T cells after COVID-19. Sample treatment: approximately 9-day PBMC culture with coronavirus spike peptide pools or control peptides (ViraFEST assay). CD4+ T cells that had been cultured provided DNA sequenced with the Oncomine TCR Beta short-read assay. TCRdb re-analysed the PCR reads in MiXCR, keeping a single row per CDR3 protein. The sample lists roughly 14,000 distinct CDR3 sequences, over 45% occurring once. Their antigens remain unidentified. The starting material was CD4+ T cells from blood, cultured in vitro, obtained before SARS-CoV-2 vaccination. These receptors were taken from a human donor who had recovered from COVID-19.

This clonotype was counted once. At one boundary the junction diverges from the germline segment, which might be a read error. The chain combines TRBV7-6 with TRBJ2-7; D gene ambiguous. Germline values: CDR1 SGHVS, CDR2 FNYEAQ. The CDR3 loop spans 16 amino acids. The CDR3 region has the DNA TGTGCTAGCACCTCAGTAGTTTCGACCCATCCCTACGAGCAGTACTTC. This sequence encodes CASTSVVSTHPYEQYF.

This sequence joins TRBV20-1 and TRBJ2-7; D is possibly TRBD1 or TRBD2 (5 bases each). This CDR3 has 15 amino acids. The ends were cut back, 0 bases at V and 7 bases at J, with 19 bases in the middle. Germline assignment: CDR1 DFQATT and CDR2 SNEGSKA (reference sequence). In nucleotides, the CDR3 is TGCAGTGCTAGAGATATTAGCCAGGGTCGAGGGGAGCAGTACTTC. Its translation is CSARDISQGRGEQYF.

This clonotype was detected a few times. The chain recombines TRBV28 with TRBJ1-6; perhaps TRBD1 as D (5 bases). The V gene lost 1 base and the J gene lost 5 bases, with 12 bases spanning the gap. Germline V CDR1 and CDR2: MDHEN, SYDVKM. The CDR3 runs 16 residues. The CDR3 sequence is CASSLFSRGDNSPLHF. DNA for the CDR3: TGTGCCAGCAGTTTATTTTCGAGGGGCGATAATTCACCCCTCCACTTT.

The chain couples TRBV18 to TRBJ1-5; the D gene is possibly TRBD1 (5 bases). Trimming left V 3 bases short and J 5 bases short, with 8 bases between. CDR3 length equals 13 residues. Germline CDR1 reads KGHSH; CDR2 reads LQKENI. CDR3 region: CASSPGQHQPQHF. CDR3 nucleotide sequence: TGTGCCAGCTCACCGGGGCAGCATCAGCCCCAGCATTTT.

The chain is built from TRBV20-1 and TRBJ2-1; a weak D match, TRBD1 (5 bases). The CDR3 consists of 18 residues. From germline, CDR1 is DFQATT and CDR2 SNEGSKA (reference sequence). Trimming took 0 bases from V and 4 from J, leaving 22 bases between them. This CDR3 is CSARDPRDAQGVYNEQFF. Written as DNA, the CDR3 is TGCAGTGCTAGAGATCCTCGAGACGCACAAGGGGTTTACAATGAGCAGTTCTTC.

This chain joins TRBV2 and TRBJ1-1; D call uncertain. The length of the CDR3 is 14 residues. Trimming removed 8 bases at V and 0 bases at J, with 13 bases between. Germline V gives CDR1 SNHLY, CDR2 FYNNEI. In DNA form, the CDR3 reads TGTGCCAGCGGTCAACAGCTGATGAACACTGAAGCTTTCTTT. This translates into CASGQQLMNTEAFF.

There are a few counts of this clonotype. The chain employs TRBV10-3 and TRBJ2-7; D possibly uses TRBD1 or TRBD2 (5 bases each). CDR1 and CDR2 (germline): ENHRY, SYGVKD. The CDR3 has 10 amino acids. The ends were cut back, 8 bases at V and 4 bases at J, with 6 bases in the middle. DNA for the CDR3: TGTGCCATCGGGGGATACGAGCAGTACTTC. It translates to CAIGGYEQYF.